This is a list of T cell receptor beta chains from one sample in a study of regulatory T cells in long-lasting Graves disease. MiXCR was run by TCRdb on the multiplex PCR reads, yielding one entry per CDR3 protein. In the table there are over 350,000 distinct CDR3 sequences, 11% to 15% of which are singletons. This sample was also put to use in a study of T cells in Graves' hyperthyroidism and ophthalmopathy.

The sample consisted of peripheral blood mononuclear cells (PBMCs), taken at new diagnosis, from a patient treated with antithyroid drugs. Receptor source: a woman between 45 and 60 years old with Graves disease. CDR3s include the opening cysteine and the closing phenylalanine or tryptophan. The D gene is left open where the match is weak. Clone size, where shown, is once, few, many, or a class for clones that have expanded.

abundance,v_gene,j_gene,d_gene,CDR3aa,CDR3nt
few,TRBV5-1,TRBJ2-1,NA,CASSLVGRRDYNEQFF,TGCGCCAGCAGCTTGGTTGGGCGGAGGGACTACAATGAGCAGTTCTTC
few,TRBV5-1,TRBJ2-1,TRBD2,CASSYGTSGRPNEQFF,TGCGCCAGCAGCTACGGGACTAGCGGGAGGCCGAATGAGCAGTTCTTC
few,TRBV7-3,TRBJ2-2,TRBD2,CASSLGAGSMNTGELFF,TGTGCCAGCAGCTTAGGAGCGGGATCCATGAACACCGGGGAGCTGTTTTTT
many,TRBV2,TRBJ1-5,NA,CASSGDYSNQPQHF,TGTGCCAGCAGTGGAGATTATAGCAATCAGCCCCAGCATTTT
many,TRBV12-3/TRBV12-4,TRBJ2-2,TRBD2,CASSWDGRASGELFF,TGTGCCAGCAGTTGGGACGGGAGGGCCTCGGGGGAGCTGTTTTTT
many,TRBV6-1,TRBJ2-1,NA,CASSPSNSYNEQFF,TGTGCCAGCAGTCCGAGTAATTCCTACAATGAGCAGTTCTTC
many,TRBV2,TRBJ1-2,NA,CASSDRGGWYGYTF,TGTGCCAGCAGTGATCGGGGGGGCTGGTATGGCTACACCTTC
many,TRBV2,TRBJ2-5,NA,CASSGRETQYF,TGTGCCAGCAGTGGTCGAGAGACCCAGTACTTC
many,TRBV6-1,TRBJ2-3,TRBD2,CASRLAGGFTDTQYF,TGTGCCAGCAGATTAGCGGGAGGGTTCACAGATACGCAGTATTTT
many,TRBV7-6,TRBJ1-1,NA,CASSPGAEAFF,TGTGCCAGCAGCCCAGGGGCTGAAGCTTTCTTT
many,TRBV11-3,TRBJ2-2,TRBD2,CASSPTSGVTGELFF,TGTGCCAGCAGCCCCACTAGCGGGGTCACCGGGGAGCTGTTTTTT
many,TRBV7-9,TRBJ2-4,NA,CASSPGQSLAKNIQYF,TGTGCCAGCAGCCCCGGACAGTCTTTAGCCAAAAACATTCAGTACTTC
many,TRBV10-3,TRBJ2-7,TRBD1,CAISTGALGYEQYF,TGTGCCATCAGTACAGGGGCCCTCGGCTACGAGCAGTACTTC
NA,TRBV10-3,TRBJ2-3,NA,CAIKDRRPGDTQYF,TGTGCCATCAAAGACAGGAGGCCCGGAGATACGCAGTATTTT
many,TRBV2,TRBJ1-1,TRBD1,CASSQTGLNTEAFF,TGTGCCAGCAGTCAGACAGGGTTGAACACTGAAGCTTTCTTT
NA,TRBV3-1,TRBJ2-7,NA,CASSQEGYREIYEQYF,TGTGCCAGCAGCCAAGAGGGATACAGGGAAATTTACGAGCAGTACTTC
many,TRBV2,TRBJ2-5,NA,CASSTPETQYF,TGTGCCAGCAGTACACCGGAGACCCAGTACTTC
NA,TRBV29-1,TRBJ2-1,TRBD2,CSVDAGGPGSEQFF,TGCAGCGTTGATGCGGGAGGGCCCGGTAGTGAGCAGTTCTTC
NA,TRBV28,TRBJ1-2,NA,CASRWTENGYTF,TGTGCCAGCAGGTGGACAGAGAATGGCTACACCTTC
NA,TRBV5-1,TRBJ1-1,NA,CASSAGGEAFF,TGCGCCAGCAGCGCCGGGGGTGAAGCTTTCTTT
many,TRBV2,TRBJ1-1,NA,CTQGSANTEAFF,TGTACTCAGGGTAGTGCGAACACTGAAGCTTTCTTT
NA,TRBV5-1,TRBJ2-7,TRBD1,CASSLTTGEQYF,TGCGCCAGCAGCTTGACGACAGGGGAGCAGTACTTC
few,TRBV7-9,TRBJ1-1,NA,CASSLAGEEAFF,TGTGCCAGCAGCTTAGCCGGAGAGGAAGCTTTCTTT
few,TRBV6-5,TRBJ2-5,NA,CASSYSAGGQETQYF,TGTGCCAGCAGTTACTCGGCCGGGGGCCAAGAGACCCAGTACTTC
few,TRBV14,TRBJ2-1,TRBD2,CASSQSPGLAGGRYNEQFF,TGTGCCAGCAGCCAGAGCCCAGGACTAGCGGGAGGGAGATACAATGAGCAGTTCTTC
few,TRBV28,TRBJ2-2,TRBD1,CASSTTTWTGENTGELFF,TGTGCCAGCAGTACAACGACCTGGACAGGAGAAAACACCGGGGAGCTGTTTTTT
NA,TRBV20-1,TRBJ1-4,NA,CSARPGAAREKLFF,TGCAGTGCCCGGCCAGGGGCGGCTCGTGAAAAACTGTTTTTT
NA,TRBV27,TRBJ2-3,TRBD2,CASGRAGVVADTQYF,TGTGCCAGCGGCCGAGCGGGAGTAGTTGCAGATACGCAGTATTTT
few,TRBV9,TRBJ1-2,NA,CASSVRGAAEVNYGYTF,TGTGCCAGCAGCGTAAGGGGAGCCGCCGAGGTGAACTATGGCTACACCTTC
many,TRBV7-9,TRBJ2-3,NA,CASRKGDPADTQYF,TGTGCCAGCCGCAAGGGGGACCCGGCAGATACGCAGTATTTT
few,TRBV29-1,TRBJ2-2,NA,CSVWLTGELFF,TGCAGCGTTTGGTTGACCGGGGAGCTGTTTTTT
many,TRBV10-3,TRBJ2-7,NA,CAITESLDTTYEQYF,TGTGCCATCACCGAGTCGTTGGATACGACCTACGAGCAGTACTTC
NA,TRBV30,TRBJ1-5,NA,CAWSPHLGANQPQHF,TGTGCCTGGAGTCCCCACTTGGGGGCCAATCAGCCCCAGCATTTT
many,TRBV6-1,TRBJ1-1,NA,CASSESRQDASRSAFF,TGTGCCAGCAGTGAATCCCGACAGGACGCTTCGCGGTCGGCTTTCTTT